This paragraph reports one T cell receptor beta chain. The sample comes from a study of T cells in Graves' hyperthyroidism and ophthalmopathy. Per the germline V gene, CDR1 is SGHDN and CDR2 is FVKESK. The CDR3 is 13 residues long. Trimming shortened V by 0 bases and J by 6 bases, and 8 bases separated the two germline ends. Amplification of TCR beta CDR3 regions used RNA as the template. With the HTBI primer set, the TCR CDR3 went through a first round of RT-PCR. TCRdb re-derived calls from the multiplex PCR reads in MiXCR, one entry per CDR3 protein. The repertoire consists of 350,000 to 450,000 distinct CDR3 sequences, with around 15% occurring once and the leading ten covering around 28%.

The chain uses TRBV14 and TRBJ1-1, with unresolved D. The source material was blood. The receptor was isolated from a man aged 45-65 years with Graves' ophthalmopathy. In DNA form, the CDR3 reads TGTGCCAGCAGCCAAGAGTTAGGAGCTGAAGCTTTCTTT. It is translated as CASSQELGAEAFF.